This TCR beta chain was recovered during a study of immune characterization of retroperitoneal liposarcoma. TCRdb reanalysed the PCR reads using MiXCR and keeps one entry per CDR3 protein. The sample lists approximately 9,000 distinct CDR3 sequences, 25% to 30% occurring once. This clonotype occurred many times. This CDR3 contains 17 residues. V lost 0 bases, J lost 5 bases, and 6 bases stayed unmatched. The germline gives CDR1 SGHTA, CDR2 FQGNSA. The sequence was collected from a male donor with retroperitoneal liposarcoma. Sequenced sample: tumor tissue. The chain combines TRBV7-2 with TRBJ2-5; 13 bases fit TRBD2. This chain's CDR3 is CASSLARLAGGGETQYF. The CDR3 nucleotides are TGTGCCAGCAGCTTAGCGCGACTAGCGGGGGGTGGGGAGACCCAGTACTTC.